The clone carrying this TCR beta chain has ten or more counts. These data belong to a study of T cells in Graves' hyperthyroidism and ophthalmopathy. V lost 0 bases and J 0 bases, leaving 16 bases between the germline ends. CDR3 size: 18 residues. Per the germline V gene, CDR1 is SNHLY and CDR2 is FYNNEI. Amplification yielded TCR beta CDR3 regions, with RNA transcripts as the source. HTBI primers were used for first-round RT-PCR of the TCR CDR3. TCRdb passed the multiplex PCR reads through MiXCR, listing each CDR3 protein once. The repertoire consists of some 490,000 distinct CDR3 sequences, with less than 25% occurring once and the leading ten covering roughly 49%.

Sequenced: blood. This TCR derives from a woman in her 70s with Graves' ophthalmopathy. The chain has TRBV2 and TRBJ2-3; no clear D. The CDR3 region has the DNA TGTGCCAGCAGTGAAGCCTCCTTTTCCTTGGGGAGCACAGATACGCAGTATTTT. Residues: CASSEASFSLGSTDTQYF.